Presented here are 2 T cell receptor beta chains from one specimen sequenced in a study of CD8 T cells in Susac syndrome. RNA, at roughly 0.45 to 1 ug, was reverse transcribed with random hexamers. MiXCR, run by TCRdb on the immunoSEQ multiplex PCR reads, gives a single entry per CDR3 protein. The sample holds under 150,000 distinct CDR3 sequences, more than 90% seen once. Material for sequencing was CD4+ T cells from PBMCs. These receptors came from a human donor with Susac syndrome.

The chain links TRBV20-1 to TRBJ2-5; 9 bases map to TRBD2. This CDR3 spans 14 amino acids. Germline V gene data show CDR1 as DFQATT and CDR2 as SNEGSKA (reference sequence). The junction had 8 bases not matched to a gene; V was cut back by 4 bases and J by 5 bases. The CDR3 coding sequence is TGCAGTGCTACGGATAGCGGGAGATTGGAGACCCAGTACTTC. This translates into CSATDSGRLETQYF.

The chain recombines TRBV3-1 with TRBJ1-2; a possible D gene is TRBD1 (6 bases). The ends were cut back, 8 bases at V and 6 bases at J, with 16 bases in the middle. The CDR3 is 13 amino acids. The germline V gene encodes CDR1 LGHDT and CDR2 YNNKEL (reference sequence). The CDR3 bases are TGTGCCAGCTCTCGGGGACAATCGAATGGCTACACCTTC. This translates into CASSRGQSNGYTF.